This TCR beta chain was captured by sequencing in a study of cytomegalovirus exposure and HLA in healthy donors. On this clone itself: The antigen is not known.

Clones were sequenced by immunoSEQ multiplex PCR, and TCRdb holds only the in-frame ones, with some missing. The sample records under 80,000 clones, over 85% being singletons. Findings of the study overall: Within the approximately 110 validation repertoires, first-cohort TCR clusters tended to co-occur, according to a later analysis.

The sample comprised PBMCs. This clonotype was obtained from a woman between 18 and 29 years old in good health and CMV-seronegative.

The CDR3 DNA follows: TGCGCCAGCAGCCAAGATGGGGGCAGGGGGCCCTACGAGCAGTACTTC. Protein product: CASSQDGGRGPYEQYF. The chain employs TRBV4-1 and TRBJ2-7; TRBD1 aligns across 8 bases. Per the germline V gene, CDR1 is MGHRA and CDR2 is YSYEKL. The ends lost 0 bases at V and 2 bases at J; junction bases unmatched: 6. The CDR3 totals 16 residues.